The rows below give T cell receptor beta chains drawn from one sample of a study of T cells after yellow fever vaccination. TCRdb re-analysed the 5' RACE reads in MiXCR, keeping a single row per CDR3 protein. The repertoire consists of more than 30,000 distinct CDR3 sequences, with 6.6% occurring once and the leading ten covering roughly 22%. This specimen was PBMCs, either bulk or a sorted T-cell subset (CD4+, CD8+, memory, or dextramer-sorted; not recorded which), taken on the day of the first yellow fever vaccination. The receptors stem from a man aged 18 to 30 who received the YFV17D yellow fever vaccine. CDR3s include the opening cysteine and the closing phenylalanine or tryptophan. A D gene is named only where the DNA matches it firmly. The size entry is marked missing in some rows and otherwise reads once, few, many or a size class.

cdr3_nt cdr3_aa d_call j_call clone_size v_call
TGTGCCACCAGCGAGGGGAGAAGGGATACGCAGTATTTT CATSEGRRDTQYF - TRBJ2-3 many TRBV15
TGCGCCAGCAGCTTGGGAGTATACTCATACAATGAGCAGTTCTTC CASSLGVYSYNEQFF - TRBJ2-1 many TRBV5-1
TGTGCCATCAGTGAGTCAGGGACTAGCGGGGGGCCCAGCTCCTACGAGCAGTACTTC CAISESGTSGGPSSYEQYF TRBD2 TRBJ2-7 - TRBV10-3
TGTGCCAGCAGTTTACCCCCCCACGGCGGGGGTTACAATGAGCAGTTCTTC CASSLPPHGGGYNEQFF TRBD2 TRBJ2-1 many TRBV27
TGTGCCAGCAGCCCCTTGGGACTGACGGACACTGAAGCTTTCTTT CASSPLGLTDTEAFF - TRBJ1-1 - TRBV14
TGTGCCAGCAGCCCTAGCGGGGGCAGGGAGACCCAGTACTTC CASSPSGGRETQYF TRBD2 TRBJ2-5 many TRBV9
TGTGCCAGCAGTGGGACGCTGACCCAAGAGACCCAGTACTTC CASSGTLTQETQYF - TRBJ2-5 many TRBV6-1
TGTGCCAGCAGCTTAGGGATGGATCAGCCCCAGCATTTT CASSLGMDQPQHF - TRBJ1-5 many TRBV7-2
TGTGCCACCAGCAGAACGACAGCATTCAACACTGAAGCTTTCTTT CATSRTTAFNTEAFF - TRBJ1-1 many TRBV15
TGTGCCAGCAGCCTACACGGCGATGGCTACACCTTC CASSLHGDGYTF - TRBJ1-2 - TRBV12-3/TRBV12-4
TGTGCCACCAGCAGAGATCGCGACAGGGGGGACGATGAGCAGTTCTTC CATSRDRDRGDDEQFF TRBD1 TRBJ2-1 few TRBV15
TGTGCCAGCAGCTGGGACAGGGGGCGCGGGGATACGCAGTATTTT CASSWDRGRGDTQYF TRBD1 TRBJ2-3 many TRBV5-6
TGTGCCAGCAGTTCGGGATTAACAGGGAATCAGCCCCAGCATTTT CASSSGLTGNQPQHF - TRBJ1-5 many TRBV6-5
TGTGCCAGCAGCTTGGAAGTAGCGGGGGGGCGCGAGACCCAGTACTTC CASSLEVAGGRETQYF TRBD2 TRBJ2-5 - TRBV5-8
TGCGCCAGCAGCTCTCAGGGTACAGCTAATGAAAAACTGTTTTTT CASSSQGTANEKLFF - TRBJ1-4 many TRBV5-1
TGCGCCAGCAGCAAAAAAGCCGGGGAGCTGTTTTTT CASSKKAGELFF - TRBJ2-2 many TRBV4-1
TGTGCCAGCAGCTTATACGCAGATACGCAGTATTTT CASSLYADTQYF - TRBJ2-3 - TRBV7-2
TGTGCCAGCAGTGAACAGTATTCTAATGAAAAACTGTTTTTT CASSEQYSNEKLFF - TRBJ1-4 many TRBV7-2
TGCAGTGCACAGGAGAACACTGAAGCTTTCTTT CSAQENTEAFF - TRBJ1-1 many TRBV20-1
TGTGCCAGCAGTAGCGGGGGGGCAGCGCAGTACTTC CASSSGGAAQYF TRBD2 TRBJ2-7 many TRBV7-2
TGTGCCAGCTCACCACCCTGGGTGGACAATGAGCAGTTCTTC CASSPPWVDNEQFF - TRBJ2-1 many TRBV18
TGTGCCAGCAGTGTAAGCGGGGGGGCCCAAGAGACCCAGTACTTC CASSVSGGAQETQYF TRBD2 TRBJ2-5 few TRBV6-4
TGTGCCAGCAGCCCTTCCGGGACAGGGGCCGTCATTCAGTACTTC CASSPSGTGAVIQYF TRBD1 TRBJ2-4 - TRBV3-1
TGTGCCAGCAGTTACTCCACAGGGGTCCAAGAGACCCAGTACTTC CASSYSTGVQETQYF TRBD1 TRBJ2-5 many TRBV6-2/TRBV6-3
TGTGCCAGCAGCTTAGCTAAGGGGGACGATCAAAAACTGTTTTTT CASSLAKGDDQKLFF - TRBJ1-4 many TRBV7-9
TGTGCCAGCAGCCCGAGTAGGGCATCAGAGACCCAGTACTTC CASSPSRASETQYF - TRBJ2-5 many TRBV12-3/TRBV12-4
TGTGCCAGCAGCACAGGGACTAGCGGGAACGGGGAGCTGTTTTTT CASSTGTSGNGELFF TRBD2 TRBJ2-2 many TRBV7-3
TGTGCCAGCAGCCCCAGGGTCGGCGGGGGGGGGTACACAGATACGCAGTATTTT CASSPRVGGGGYTDTQYF TRBD2 TRBJ2-3 many TRBV11-2
TGTGCCAGCAGCCAAGAGGTCCCAACCTACGAGCAGTACTTC CASSQEVPTYEQYF - TRBJ2-7 many TRBV4-2
TGCGCCAGCAGTGCACAGACGAACACTGAAGCTTTCTTT CASSAQTNTEAFF - TRBJ1-1 - TRBV10-1
TGTGCCAGCAGAACTCAAGCTAGCGGGGGTGCAGATACGCAGTATTTT CASRTQASGGADTQYF TRBD2 TRBJ2-3 many TRBV7-2
TGTGCCAGCAGCGCCTCGGGGGGGTATAATTCACCCCTCCACTTT CASSASGGYNSPLHF - TRBJ1-6 many TRBV7-9
TGTGCCAGCAAGCGGGACAGTTCAGCTGAAGCTTTCTTT CASKRDSSAEAFF TRBD1 TRBJ1-1 many TRBV6-1
TGCAGTGCTAGCGGGGAGACCCAGTACTTC CSASGETQYF - TRBJ2-5 many TRBV20-1
TGTGCCAGCAGCCAAGGACGGCAGGGTCACACTGAAGCTTTCTTT CASSQGRQGHTEAFF - TRBJ1-1 - TRBV4-2
TGTGCCAGCAGCTTAATGGGCCCCACTAGCACAGATACGCAGTATTTT CASSLMGPTSTDTQYF - TRBJ2-3 many TRBV7-6